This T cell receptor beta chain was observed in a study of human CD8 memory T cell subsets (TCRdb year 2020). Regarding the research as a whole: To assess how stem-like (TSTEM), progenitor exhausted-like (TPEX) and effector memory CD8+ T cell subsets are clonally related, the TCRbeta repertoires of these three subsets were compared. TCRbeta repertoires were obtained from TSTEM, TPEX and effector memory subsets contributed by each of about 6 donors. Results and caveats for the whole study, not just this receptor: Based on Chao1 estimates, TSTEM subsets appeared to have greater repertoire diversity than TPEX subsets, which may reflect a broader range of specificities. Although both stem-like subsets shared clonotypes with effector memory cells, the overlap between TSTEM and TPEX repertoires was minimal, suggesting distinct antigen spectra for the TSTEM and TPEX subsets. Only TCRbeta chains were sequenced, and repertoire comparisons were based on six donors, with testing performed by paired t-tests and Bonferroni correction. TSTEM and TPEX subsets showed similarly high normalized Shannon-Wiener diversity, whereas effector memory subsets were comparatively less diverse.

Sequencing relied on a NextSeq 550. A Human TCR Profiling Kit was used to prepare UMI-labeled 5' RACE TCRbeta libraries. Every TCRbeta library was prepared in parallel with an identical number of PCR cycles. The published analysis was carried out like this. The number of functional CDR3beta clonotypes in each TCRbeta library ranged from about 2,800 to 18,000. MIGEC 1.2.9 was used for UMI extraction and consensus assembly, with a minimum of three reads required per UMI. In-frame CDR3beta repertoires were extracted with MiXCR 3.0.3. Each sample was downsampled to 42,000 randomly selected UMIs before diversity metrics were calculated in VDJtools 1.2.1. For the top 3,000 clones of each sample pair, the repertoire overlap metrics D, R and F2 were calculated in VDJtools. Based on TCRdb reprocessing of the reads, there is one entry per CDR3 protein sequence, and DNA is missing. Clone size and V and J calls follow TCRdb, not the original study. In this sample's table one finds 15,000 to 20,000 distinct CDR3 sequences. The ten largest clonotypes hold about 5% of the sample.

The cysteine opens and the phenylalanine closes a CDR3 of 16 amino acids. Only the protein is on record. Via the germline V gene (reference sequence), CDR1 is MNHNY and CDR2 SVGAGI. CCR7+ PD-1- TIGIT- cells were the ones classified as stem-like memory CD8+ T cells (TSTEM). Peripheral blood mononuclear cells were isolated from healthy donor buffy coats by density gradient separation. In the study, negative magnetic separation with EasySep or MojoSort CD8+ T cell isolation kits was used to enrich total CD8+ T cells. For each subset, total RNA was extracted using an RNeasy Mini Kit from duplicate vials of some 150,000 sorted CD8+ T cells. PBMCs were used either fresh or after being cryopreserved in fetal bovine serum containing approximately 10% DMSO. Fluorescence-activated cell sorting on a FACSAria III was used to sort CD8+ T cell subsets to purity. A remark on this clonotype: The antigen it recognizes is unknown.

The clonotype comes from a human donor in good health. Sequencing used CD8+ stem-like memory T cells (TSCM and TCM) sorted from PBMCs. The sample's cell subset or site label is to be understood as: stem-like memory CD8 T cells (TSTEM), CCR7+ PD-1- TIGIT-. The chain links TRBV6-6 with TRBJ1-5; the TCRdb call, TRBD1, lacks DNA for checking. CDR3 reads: CASSYSIGGTNQPQHF.